This passage covers 27 T cell receptor beta chains from one sample sequenced in a study of cytomegalovirus exposure and HLA in healthy donors. The table came from immunoSEQ multiplex PCR; TCRdb's copy has only in-frame clones and leaves some out. The sample consists of roughly 150,000 clones, more than 70% of them appearing once. Material: PBMCs. These receptors were taken from a man between 25 and 39 years old in good health and CMV-seropositive.

V and J are TRBV9 and TRBJ1-1; D may be TRBD1 (6 bases). Trimming left V 0 bases short and J 0 bases short, with 15 bases between. The CDR3 covers 17 residues. CDR1 and CDR2 from the germline V gene are SGDLS and YYNGEE. CDR3 residues: CASSVVGRGQMNTEAFF. DNA of the CDR3: TGTGCCAGCAGCGTAGTTGGAAGAGGACAGATGAACACTGAAGCTTTCTTT.

V usage is TRBV7-2 and J usage is TRBJ1-1; 8 nucleotides line up with TRBD1. V lost 5 bases to trimming and J lost 3 bases; unmatched junction nucleotides: 2. Germline CDR1 and CDR2: SGHTA and FQGNSA. The CDR3 contains 13 residues. The CDR3 reads CASSLTGDTEAFF. The CDR3 DNA follows: TGTGCCAGCAGCCTGACAGGGGACACTGAAGCTTTCTTT.

This chain joins TRBV7-6 and TRBJ2-1; 7 bases agree with TRBD1. V shed 1 base and J 1 base; nucleotides not matched to a gene: 13. The CDR3 spans 19 residues. Germline CDR1 is SGHVS and CDR2 is FNYEAQ. The CDR3 is CASSLVWGRQGASYNEQFF. DNA of the CDR3: TGTGCCAGCAGCTTAGTATGGGGGAGACAGGGAGCGTCCTACAATGAGCAGTTCTTC. Complete variable domain (other parts from reference TRBV7-6 and TRBJ2-1): GAGVSQSPRYKVTKRGQDVALRCDPISGHVSLYWYRQALGQGPEFLTYFNYEAQQDKSGLPNDRFSAERPEGSISTLTIQRTEQRDSAMYRCASSLVWGRQGASYNEQFFGPGTRLTVL.

Only one count was recorded for this clone. This chain uses TRBV28 with TRBJ2-4; D is perhaps TRBD1 (7 bases). V dropped 6 bases and J dropped 0 bases, with 15 bases sitting between them. The CDR3 is 16 amino acids. Germline values: CDR1 MDHEN, CDR2 SYDVKM. CDR3 sequence (DNA): TGTGCCAGCAGGCGGGACAGTGCCCCAGCCAAAAACATTCAGTACTTC. Its translation: CASRRDSAPAKNIQYF.

This chain links TRBV28 with TRBJ2-1; 7 positions match TRBD2. The CDR3 covers 14 residues. The germline gives CDR1 MDHEN, CDR2 SYDVKM. Trimming removed 8 bases from V and 3 bases from J; junction bases left unmatched: 7. CDR3 in amino acids: CASCRPGGYNEQFF. CDR3 nucleotide sequence: TGTGCCAGCTGTCGCCCGGGGGGCTACAATGAGCAGTTCTTC.

This clone was seen once. The chain links TRBV6-5 to TRBJ1-6; D not certain. This CDR3 has 11 amino acids. Germline CDR1 is MNHEY and CDR2 is SVGAGI. Trimming removed 10 bases from V and 5 bases from J, with 6 bases in between. In nucleotides, the CDR3 is TGTGCCATAGGAGATAATTCACCCCTCCACTTT. This translates into CAIGDNSPLHF.

This clone showed up just a few times. The chain joins TRBV6-1 to TRBJ2-7; 8 bases agree with TRBD2. The ends lost 0 bases at V and 1 base at J; junction bases unmatched: 2. Looked up from germline, CDR1 is MNHNS and CDR2 is SASEGT. The CDR3 is 15 amino acids. Written as DNA, the CDR3 is TGTGCCAGCAGTGAAGCAAGCGGGAGTTCCTACGAGCAGTACTTC. Translated: CASSEASGSSYEQYF.

The chain combines TRBV10-3 with TRBJ1-2; 8 bases fit TRBD1. CDR1 is ENHRY, CDR2 SYGVKD, per germline. J was trimmed by 4 bases and V by 7 bases; bases with no gene match: 8. This CDR3 region has 14 residues. The CDR3 DNA reads TGTGCCATCACTACCTCGACAGGGGCCTATGGCTACACCTTC. It translates to CAITTSTGAYGYTF.

The chain couples TRBV6-1 to TRBJ2-1; 8 bases match TRBD2. V trimming: 3 bases; J trimming: 9 bases; junction bases outside the gene matches: 4. Germline CDR1 is MNHNS and CDR2 is SASEGT. CDR3 length: 13 amino acids. The CDR3 sequence: CASSEVGRAEQFF. The CDR3 DNA is TGTGCCAGCAGTGAGGTCGGGAGGGCTGAGCAGTTCTTC.

This clone was observed a handful of times. This chain joins TRBV18 and TRBJ2-2; TRBD1 agrees at 8 bases. Germline CDR1 KGHSH, CDR2 LQKENI. Germline trimming cut 6 bases from V and 1 base from J; bases unmatched to any gene: 7. The CDR3 sequence is 16 residues long. In nucleotides, the CDR3 is TGTGCCAGCTCTCCATCAGGGGGCCTGAACACCGGGGAGCTGTTTTTT. It codes for CASSPSGGLNTGELFF.

The rearrangement uses TRBV6-5 and TRBJ2-3, with D perhaps matching TRBD1 (6 bases). V was cut by 4 bases and J by 8 bases, with 22 bases left in between. Germline CDR1 MNHEY, CDR2 SVGAGI. The CDR3 loop spans 16 amino acids. CDR3 sequence: CASSSLKGVPSGTQYF. The CDR3 coding sequence is TGTGCCAGCAGTTCCCTTAAGGGGGTGCCGTCGGGTACGCAGTATTTT.

The CDR3 reads CASRVGTGINSPLHF. For the CDR3, the DNA is TGTGCCAGCAGAGTAGGGACAGGGATCAATTCACCCCTCCACTTT. This sequence joins TRBV6-5 and TRBJ1-6, with 9 nucleotides matching TRBD1. Germline values: CDR1 MNHEY, CDR2 SVGAGI. Trimming removed 6 bases from V and 7 bases from J; junction bases left unmatched: 7. CDR3 length equals 15 residues.

The chain is built from TRBV10-2 and TRBJ2-1; TRBD2 matches at 7 bases. Germline V lookup: CDR1 WSHSY, CDR2 SAAADI. Trimming removed 3 bases from V and 1 base from J; junction bases left unmatched: 12. The CDR3 covers 18 residues. The CDR3 sequence is CASSEEERLAESYNEQFF. CDR3 sequence (DNA): TGCGCCAGCAGTGAAGAAGAGCGGCTAGCGGAATCCTACAATGAGCAGTTCTTC.

The chain employs TRBV2 and TRBJ2-2, with 7 bases that match TRBD1. Germline V lookup: CDR1 SNHLY, CDR2 FYNNEI. CDR3 length: 15 amino acids. Losses at the gene ends were 9 bases for V and 7 bases for J; bases not matched to a gene: 14. The chain's CDR3 is CASAPGQSFVGELFF. CDR3 in DNA: TGTGCCAGTGCTCCGGGACAGTCGTTTGTCGGGGAGCTGTTTTTT. Full variable domain (missing parts from reference TRBV2 and TRBJ2-2): EPEVTQTPSHQVTQMGQEVILRCVPISNHLYFYWYRQILGQKVEFLVSFYNNEISEKSEIFDDQFSVERPDGSNFTLKIRSTKLEDSAMYFCASAPGQSFVGELFFGEGSRLTVL.

This rearrangement joins TRBV19 to TRBJ2-7; 9 nucleotides line up with TRBD1. The germline gives CDR1 LNHDA, CDR2 SQIVND (reference sequence). V gave up 6 bases and J gave up 3 bases; unmatched junction bases: 6. CDR3 length: 14 residues. Here the CDR3 DNA reads TGTGCCAGTAGACCCGGGACAGGGCACTACGAGCAGTACTTC. It encodes CASRPGTGHYEQYF.

This clone was observed a few times. J is TRBJ2-1 and V is TRBV10-2; tentatively, D is TRBD2 (6 bases). The V end lost 7 bases, the J end lost 2 bases, and 9 bases lay between the germline ends. This CDR3 region has 13 residues. Looked up from germline, CDR1 is WSHSY and CDR2 is SAAADI. The CDR3 DNA is TGCGCCAGCACAGGGAGGACCTACAATGAGCAGTTCTTC. It yields the protein CASTGRTYNEQFF.

V and J are TRBV4-2 and TRBJ1-2; D is possibly TRBD1 (5 bases). V lost 4 bases to trimming and J lost 2 bases, with 17 bases between them. CDR3 size: 16 residues. Germline assignment: CDR1 LGHNA and CDR2 YNFKEQ. For the CDR3, the DNA is TGTGCCAGCAGCCCAGAGCGGGACGGAACCAACTATGGCTACACCTTC. Encoded protein: CASSPERDGTNYGYTF.

V and J are TRBV6-5 and TRBJ1-2, with D unclear. Trimming shortened V by 0 bases and J by 6 bases, and 14 bases separated the two germline ends. CDR3 size: 15 residues. Germline values: CDR1 MNHEY, CDR2 SVGAGI. The DNA of the CDR3 is TGTGCCAGCAGTTACTCGCTTTGGAGTCCCAATGGCTACACCTTC. Encoded protein: CASSYSLWSPNGYTF.

Only one count was recorded for this clone. V usage is TRBV5-1 and J usage is TRBJ2-1; 8 nucleotides agree with TRBD2. The germline gives CDR1 SGHRS, CDR2 YFSETQ. The CDR3 length is 15 residues. With 5 bases clipped from V and 5 bases from J, the junction kept 9 bases outside the gene matches. In DNA, the CDR3 is TGCGCCAGCAGTAAGGAGCGGGAGTTCAACAATGAGCAGTTCTTC. Its protein is CASSKEREFNNEQFF.

The V call is TRBV28, the J call TRBJ1-2, with D unclear. Germline-derived CDR1 and CDR2 are MDHEN and SYDVKM. Deletions cut 5 bases from V and 4 bases from J, with 8 bases between. The CDR3 contains 12 residues. CDR3 DNA sequence: TGTGCCAGCAGTCGGGGATTCTATGGCTACACCTTC. It is translated as CASSRGFYGYTF.

The rearrangement links TRBV19 to TRBJ1-6, with D perhaps matching TRBD1 (6 bases). The germline gives CDR1 LNHDA, CDR2 SQIVND (reference sequence). V lost 8 bases, J lost 9 bases, and 17 bases lay in between. This CDR3 is built from 14 residues. CDR3 sequence: CASGKQGEASPLHF. The CDR3 DNA reads TGTGCCAGTGGTAAACAGGGAGAGGCTTCACCCCTCCACTTT.

V is TRBV5-1 and J is TRBJ1-2, with 7 nucleotides matching TRBD1. Germline loops: CDR1 SGHRS, CDR2 YFSETQ. The CDR3 spans 13 residues. Germline trimming cut 5 bases from V and 4 bases from J; bases unmatched to any gene: 5. CDR3 residues: CASRPPGGYGYTF. CDR3 DNA: TGCGCCAGCAGGCCCCCAGGGGGCTATGGCTACACCTTC.

This clone has just one count. V gene TRBV7-3 combines with J gene TRBJ2-2, with D perhaps TRBD2 (6 bases). Trimming shortened V by 2 bases and J by 4 bases, and 11 bases separated the two germline ends. Germline V gives CDR1 SGHTA, CDR2 FQGTGA. The CDR3 is 15 amino acids. The DNA of the CDR3 is TGTGCCAGCAGCTTAGCGGGAATAGGCACCGGGGAGCTGTTTTTT. Its protein is CASSLAGIGTGELFF.

This clone was observed a handful of times. J is TRBJ1-2 and V is TRBV19; 7 bases map to TRBD1. The CDR3 has 14 residues. Germline-derived CDR1 and CDR2 are LNHDA and SQIVND (reference sequence). Germline trimming cut 6 bases from V and 5 bases from J; bases unmatched to any gene: 9. DNA for the CDR3: TGTGCCAGTAGCTCAACAGGGGTGGAGTATGGCTACACCTTC. It yields the protein CASSSTGVEYGYTF.

The chain links TRBV5-1 to TRBJ2-1, with 8 positions matching TRBD2. The germline CDR1 and CDR2 sequences are SGHRS and YFSETQ. The CDR3 loop spans 15 amino acids. Unmatched junction bases numbered 9, after V lost 2 bases and J lost 8 bases. CDR3 DNA sequence: TGCGCCAGCAGCTTACGGAGCGGGAGAATGGATGAGCAGTTCTTC. This translates into CASSLRSGRMDEQFF.

This clone was recorded only once. The chain is built from TRBV13 and TRBJ2-2; TRBD1 might be the D (5 bases). The ends were cut back, 7 bases at V and 6 bases at J, with 18 bases in the middle. From germline, CDR1 is PRHDT and CDR2 FYEKMQ (reference sequence). This CDR3 comprises 15 residues. In nucleotides, the CDR3 is TGTGCCAGCAACATAGGCCAGGGCTGGGCCGGGGAGCTGTTTTTT. Amino acid sequence: CASNIGQGWAGELFF.

The J gene is TRBJ2-2, the V gene TRBV10-3; 9 positions match TRBD2. The CDR3 contains 15 residues. CDR1 is ENHRY and CDR2 is SYGVKD in the germline V gene. J was trimmed by 1 base and V by 8 bases; bases with no gene match: 5. This chain's CDR3 is CAIPASGENTGELFF. CDR3 DNA sequence: TGTGCCATCCCGGCTAGCGGGGAGAACACCGGGGAGCTGTTTTTT.